This is a list of T cell receptor beta chains from one sample in a study of regulatory T cells in long-lasting Graves disease. MiXCR, applied by TCRdb to the multiplex PCR reads, yields one record per CDR3 protein. The table includes 600,000 to 850,000 distinct CDR3 sequences, about 32% detected once. Sequences were derived from peripheral blood mononuclear cells (PBMCs), sampled when the disease was refractory, from a patient treated with antithyroid drugs. These receptors were taken from a female donor with Graves disease. The CDR3 runs from the conserved cysteine through the conserved F or W. The D gene is left open where the match is weak. The listing skips clone size in some rows; elsewhere it reads once, few, many or a size class.

j_gene	abundance	d_gene	v_gene	CDR3aa	CDR3nt
TRBJ2-7	few	.	TRBV5-1	CASSPRANPYEQYF	TGCGCCAGCAGCCCTCGGGCCAACCCGTACGAGCAGTACTTC
TRBJ1-2	.	.	TRBV30	CAWKLGQLYGYTF	TGTGCCTGGAAATTAGGACAACTCTATGGCTACACCTTC
TRBJ1-5	few	.	TRBV28	CASAKAQGGPQPQHF	TGTGCCAGCGCAAAAGCTCAGGGAGGTCCTCAGCCCCAGCATTTT
TRBJ1-1	once	.	TRBV19	CASSINIKTLNTEAFF	TGTGCCAGTAGTATCAACATAAAGACATTGAACACTGAAGCTTTCTTT
TRBJ2-1	once	TRBD2	TRBV6-1	CASIREPSGYNEQFF	TGTGCCAGCATACGCGAACCTAGCGGATACAATGAGCAGTTCTTC
TRBJ2-7	many	.	TRBV7-2	CASSLRDGTYEQYF	TGTGCCAGCAGCTTGAGGGACGGAACTTACGAGCAGTACTTC
TRBJ1-1	.	.	TRBV15	CATRGDTVNTEAFF	TGTGCCACCCGCGGGGACACCGTGAACACTGAAGCTTTCTTT
TRBJ1-2	.	.	TRBV9	CASSVAQGYGYTF	TGTGCCAGCAGCGTAGCACAGGGCTATGGCTACACCTTC
TRBJ1-5	few	TRBD1	TRBV27	CASSRRTGGSNQPQHF	TGTGCCAGCAGTCGAAGGACAGGAGGAAGCAATCAGCCCCAGCATTTT
TRBJ2-5	.	TRBD2	TRBV14	CASSQGLAGGLETQYF	TGTGCCAGCAGCCAAGGACTAGCGGGAGGGCTTGAGACCCAGTACTTC
TRBJ2-7	few	.	TRBV11-3	CASSLGGNIAYEQYF	TGTGCCAGCAGCTTAGGGGGAAACATCGCCTACGAGCAGTACTTC
TRBJ1-1	many	.	TRBV28	CASSYGEYLPNTEAFF	TGTGCCAGCAGTTACGGGGAATACCTACCGAACACTGAAGCTTTCTTT
TRBJ2-7	.	TRBD2	TRBV15	CATSRGPAGGADSYEQYF	TGTGCCACCAGCAGAGGTCCAGCGGGAGGAGCCGACTCCTACGAGCAGTACTTC
TRBJ1-1	few	.	TRBV11-1	CASTLSGRGLNTEAFF	TGTGCCAGCACCCTAAGTGGTCGGGGGTTGAACACTGAAGCTTTCTTT
TRBJ2-7	.	.	TRBV7-2	CASSRELVHSYEQYF	TGTGCCAGCAGCCGGGAACTAGTTCACTCCTACGAGCAGTACTTC
TRBJ1-2	.	.	TRBV15	CATSRDLAANYGYTF	TGTGCCACCAGCAGAGATCTGGCGGCTAACTATGGCTACACCTTC
TRBJ2-7	few	.	TRBV12-3/TRBV12-4	CASSLLPHEQYF	TGTGCCAGCAGTTTATTACCCCACGAGCAGTACTTC
TRBJ1-1	many	.	TRBV6-1	CASSKTYMNTEAFF	TGTGCCAGCAGTAAGACTTACATGAACACTGAAGCTTTCTTT
TRBJ1-1	.	.	TRBV28	CASSFKGWAEAFF	TGTGCCAGCAGTTTTAAGGGATGGGCTGAAGCTTTCTTT
TRBJ1-4	once	TRBD1	TRBV10-3	CAISESTGTGMGKLFF	TGTGCCATCAGTGAGTCGACGGGGACAGGGATGGGAAAACTGTTTTTT
TRBJ1-2	.	.	TRBV6-9	CASSSRQSYGYTF	TGTGCCAGCAGTTCCCGACAGTCCTATGGCTACACCTTC
TRBJ2-5	few	TRBD1	TRBV28	CASSSDLPGQGAFETQYF	TGTGCCAGCAGTTCCGATTTGCCGGGACAGGGGGCCTTTGAGACCCAGTACTTC
TRBJ2-1	once	TRBD2	TRBV20-1	CSARDQRGGSYNEQFF	TGCAGTGCTAGAGATCAGCGGGGAGGTTCCTACAATGAGCAGTTCTTC
TRBJ1-1	few	.	TRBV30	CAWEGNTEAFF	TGTGCCTGGGAGGGGAACACTGAAGCTTTCTTT
TRBJ1-1	many	.	TRBV7-9	CASSLGGWTEAFF	TGTGCCAGCAGCTTGGGGGGTTGGACTGAAGCTTTCTTT
TRBJ2-5	few	TRBD1	TRBV12-3/TRBV12-4	CASSGGTGHQETQYF	TGTGCCAGCAGTGGGGGGACAGGCCACCAAGAGACCCAGTACTTC
TRBJ1-1	few	.	TRBV5-1	CASSLSNRERAFF	TGCGCCAGCAGCTTGAGTAACAGGGAGCGTGCTTTCTTT
TRBJ2-1	.	.	TRBV7-9	CASSSNEQWNEQFF	TGTGCCAGCAGCTCCAACGAGCAGTGGAATGAGCAGTTCTTC
TRBJ1-1	.	.	TRBV6-2/TRBV6-3	CASSYLGITEAFF	TGTGCCAGCAGTTACTTGGGAATCACTGAAGCTTTCTTT
TRBJ2-5	many	.	TRBV2	CASSGTMQETQYF	TGTGCCAGCAGTGGGACTATGCAAGAGACCCAGTACTTC
TRBJ1-3	.	.	TRBV20-1	CSARDSDSTGNTIYF	TGCAGTGCTAGAGATTCAGACTCCACTGGAAACACCATATATTTT
TRBJ2-5	.	.	TRBV7-9	CASSLPIGAAQETQYF	TGTGCCAGCAGCTTACCTATAGGAGCGGCACAAGAGACCCAGTACTTC
TRBJ2-5	few	.	TRBV7-9	CASRQTGGTTRETQYF	TGTGCCAGCAGACAAACCGGGGGGACAACAAGGGAGACCCAGTACTTC
TRBJ2-2	few	TRBD1	TRBV3-1	CASSQDEPGQGYTGELFF	TGTGCCAGCAGCCAAGATGAGCCGGGACAGGGCTACACCGGGGAGCTGTTTTTT
TRBJ2-1	few	.	TRBV12-3/TRBV12-4	CASTQDNHEQFF	TGTGCCAGCACCCAGGACAATCATGAGCAGTTCTTC
TRBJ1-1	.	TRBD1	TRBV5-6	CASSTRTGSAHTEAFF	TGTGCCAGCAGCACCCGGACAGGGAGCGCGCACACTGAAGCTTTCTTT
TRBJ2-6	.	.	TRBV3-1	CASSQGRGPGANVLTF	TGTGCCAGCAGCCAAGGAAGAGGCCCCGGGGCCAACGTCCTGACTTTC
TRBJ1-2	.	.	TRBV19	CASSTNRLGYTF	TGTGCCAGTAGTACCAACAGGTTGGGCTACACCTTC
TRBJ1-2	few	.	TRBV28	CASRRGGGGYTF	TGTGCCAGCAGGCGGGGTGGCGGGGGCTACACCTTC
TRBJ1-2	many	.	TRBV6-1	CASSRDGIYGYTF	TGTGCCAGCAGTCGCGACGGTATCTATGGCTACACCTTC
TRBJ2-7	few	.	TRBV6-5	CASSYSAPNYEQYF	TGTGCCAGCAGTTACTCGGCGCCAAACTACGAGCAGTACTTC
TRBJ2-7	.	.	TRBV9	CASSQGGANSYEQYF	TGTGCCAGCAGCCAAGGGGGGGCTAACTCCTACGAGCAGTACTTC
TRBJ1-4	few	.	TRBV28	CASSPGGSNEKLFF	TGTGCCAGCAGTCCCGGGGGCTCTAATGAAAAACTGTTTTTT
TRBJ2-5	few	.	TRBV3-1	CASSQEPLVFF	TGTGCCAGCAGCCAAGAGCCCTTAGTATTCTTC
TRBJ1-1	many	.	TRBV10-3	CAISQGGVDMNTEAFF	TGTGCCATCAGCCAAGGGGGGGTGGATATGAACACTGAAGCTTTCTTT
TRBJ2-7	few	.	TRBV30	CAWSVLLTAYEQYF	TGTGCCTGGAGTGTATTGTTGACCGCCTACGAGCAGTACTTC
TRBJ1-1	.	.	TRBV9	CASSFGAWTNTEAFF	TGTGCCAGCAGCTTTGGGGCTTGGACGAACACTGAAGCTTTCTTT
TRBJ2-5	few	.	TRBV7-6	CASSFNPETQYF	TGTGCCAGCAGCTTCAATCCTGAGACCCAGTACTTC
TRBJ1-5	many	TRBD1	TRBV28	CASKEVDTGGFQPQHF	TGTGCCAGCAAGGAGGTTGACACAGGGGGATTTCAGCCCCAGCATTTT